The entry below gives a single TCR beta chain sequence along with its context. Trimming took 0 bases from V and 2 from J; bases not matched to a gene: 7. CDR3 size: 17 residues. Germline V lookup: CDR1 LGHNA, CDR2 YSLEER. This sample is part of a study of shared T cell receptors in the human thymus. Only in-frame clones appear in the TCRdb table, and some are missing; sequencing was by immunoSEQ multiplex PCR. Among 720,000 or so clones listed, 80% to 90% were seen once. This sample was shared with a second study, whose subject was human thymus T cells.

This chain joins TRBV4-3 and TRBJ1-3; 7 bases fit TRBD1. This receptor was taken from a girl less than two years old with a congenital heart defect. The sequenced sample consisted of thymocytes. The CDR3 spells CASSQDWGDRPGNTIYF. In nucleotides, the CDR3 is TGCGCCAGCAGCCAAGATTGGGGGGACAGACCTGGAAACACCATATATTTT.